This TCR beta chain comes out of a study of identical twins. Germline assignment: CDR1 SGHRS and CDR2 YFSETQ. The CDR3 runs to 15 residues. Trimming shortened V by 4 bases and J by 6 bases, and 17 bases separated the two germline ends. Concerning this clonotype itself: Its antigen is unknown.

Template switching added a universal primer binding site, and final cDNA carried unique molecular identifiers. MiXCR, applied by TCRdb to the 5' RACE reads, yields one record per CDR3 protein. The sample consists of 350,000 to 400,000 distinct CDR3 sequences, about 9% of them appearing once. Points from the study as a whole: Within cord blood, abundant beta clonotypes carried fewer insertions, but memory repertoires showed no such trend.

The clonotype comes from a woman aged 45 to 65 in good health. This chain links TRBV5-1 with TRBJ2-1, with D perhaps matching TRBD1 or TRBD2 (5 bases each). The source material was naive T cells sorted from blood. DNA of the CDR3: TGCGCCAGCAGCCTCCGGGACCCAACCCCCAATGAGCAGTTCTTC. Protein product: CASSLRDPTPNEQFF.